The next 23 T cell receptor beta chains were all read from a single sample in a study of T cell changes during pregnancy in multiple sclerosis. Here immunoSEQ multiplex PCR was the method, and the copy in TCRdb shows in-frame clones only, minus some. The sample gives about 89,000 clones, around 92% of which show up once; about 2% is in the top ten. The material sequenced was peripheral blood, taken after pregnancy. Every receptor here comes from a female donor in good health, enrolled as a control in a pregnancy study.

The V call is TRBV27, the J call TRBJ2-1, with 7 positions matching TRBD1. The CDR3 has 15 residues. Germline lookup yields CDR1 MNHEY and CDR2 SMNVEV (reference sequence). Trimming cost V 5 bases and J 8 bases; bases outside gene matches: 12. The CDR3 region is CASSPGTADHDEQFF. In nucleotides, the CDR3 is TGTGCCAGCAGTCCAGGGACAGCCGATCATGATGAGCAGTTCTTC.

The rearrangement uses TRBV7-6 and TRBJ2-7; tentative D call: TRBD1 (5 bases). This CDR3 contains 13 residues. Between the trimmed V and J ends, which lost 3 bases and 6 bases, there was a span of 12 bases. CDR1 is SGHVS and CDR2 is FNYEAQ in the germline V gene. DNA of the CDR3: TGTGCCAGCAGCTTCCGACAGATGGCCGAGCAGTACTTC. It specifies CASSFRQMAEQYF.

The chain carries TRBV10-3 and TRBJ1-6; D unresolved. Germline V gene sequence: CDR1 ENHRY, CDR2 SYGVKD. The CDR3 spans 13 residues. V shed 8 bases and J shed 5 bases, with 10 bases lying between them. This CDR3 reads CAIQAANNSPLHF. In nucleotides, the CDR3 is TGTGCCATCCAGGCAGCAAATAATTCACCCCTCCACTTT.

A single count supports this clone. The chain combines TRBV5-1 with TRBJ2-5; 7 nucleotides agree with TRBD1. J was trimmed by 1 base and V by 4 bases; bases with no gene match: 4. The germline CDR1 and CDR2 sequences are SGHRS and YFSETQ. This CDR3 is 14 amino acids long. The chain's CDR3 is CASSEQGTQETQYF. The DNA for the CDR3 is TGCGCCAGCAGCGAACAGGGGACCCAAGAGACCCAGTACTTC.

The V gene is TRBV9, the J gene TRBJ2-3, with D possibly TRBD1 on 6 matching bases. The germline V gene has CDR1 SGDLS and CDR2 YYNGEE. CDR3 length: 14 amino acids. The V and J ends lost 4 bases and 0 bases respectively, with 9 bases between them. The CDR3 nucleotides are TGTGCCAGCAGCTTAGGGACAAGCACAGATACGCAGTATTTT. The encoded protein is CASSLGTSTDTQYF.

The V and J genes are TRBV7-9 and TRBJ1-2, with 8 bases that match TRBD1. CDR3 length: 15 amino acids. The J segment lost 2 bases and the V segment lost 5 bases, leaving 7 bases of the junction unmatched. Germline V CDR1 and CDR2: SEHNR, FQNEAQ (reference sequence). The CDR3 spells CASSHRDRPNYGYTF. DNA of the CDR3: TGTGCCAGCAGCCACCGGGACAGGCCAAACTATGGCTACACCTTC.

The chain uses TRBV7-9 and TRBJ2-5; 7 nucleotides line up with TRBD2. The germline V gene encodes CDR1 SEHNR and CDR2 FQNEAQ (reference sequence). V was clipped by 5 bases and J by 5 bases; unmatched bases: 17. This CDR3 is 17 amino acids long. CDR3 region: CASSPDLGGGPGETQYF. The CDR3 nucleotides are TGTGCCAGCAGCCCAGACTTGGGGGGAGGGCCGGGGGAGACCCAGTACTTC.

The chain employs TRBV11-2 and TRBJ2-5; 12 positions agree with TRBD2. CDR1 is SGHAT, CDR2 FQNNGV, per germline. The CDR3 consists of 14 residues. Losses at the gene ends were 6 bases for V and 8 bases for J; bases not matched to a gene: 7. This CDR3 reads CASSSSGGAVTQYF. For the CDR3, the DNA is TGTGCCAGCAGTTCTAGCGGGGGGGCCGTCACCCAGTACTTC.

The J gene is TRBJ1-6, the V gene TRBV7-9, with TRBD1 identical over 9 bases. Losses at the gene ends were 5 bases for V and 14 bases for J; bases not matched to a gene: 4. The CDR3 sequence is 12 residues long. Germline CDR1 and CDR2: SEHNR and FQNEAQ (reference sequence). This CDR3 reads CASSPQGATLHF. The CDR3 bases are TGTGCCAGCAGCCCACAGGGGGCCACCCTCCACTTT.

V and J are TRBV2 and TRBJ1-5; no clear D. Trimming pared 7 bases from V and 6 bases from J, leaving 19 bases between. The V gene's germline CDR1 is SNHLY and CDR2 FYNNEI. The CDR3 extends over 15 amino acids. The CDR3: CASNLEGGKGQPQHF. The CDR3 nucleotides read TGTGCCAGCAATCTCGAGGGAGGGAAGGGTCAGCCCCAGCATTTT. Full variable domain (rest looked up from reference TRBV2 and TRBJ1-5): EPEVTQTPSHQVTQMGQEVILRCVPISNHLYFYWYRQILGQKVEFLVSFYNNEISEKSEIFDDQFSVERPDGSNFTLKIRSTKLEDSAMYFCASNLEGGKGQPQHFGDGTRLSIL.

This rearrangement joins TRBV18 to TRBJ2-4; D may be TRBD2 (6 bases). Per the germline V gene, CDR1 is KGHSH and CDR2 is LQKENI. The ends were cut back, 3 bases at V and 7 bases at J, with 7 bases in the middle. The CDR3 spans 12 residues. The CDR3 loop is CASSPEGNIQYF. In DNA, the CDR3 is TGTGCCAGCTCACCGGAGGGGAACATTCAGTACTTC.

V usage is TRBV18 and J usage is TRBJ1-1, with 8 nucleotides matching TRBD1. The CDR3 spans 15 residues. Germline lookup yields CDR1 KGHSH and CDR2 LQKENI. V was pared by 2 bases and J by 1 base, with 3 bases of the junction left unmatched. CDR3: CASSPRQGQNTEAFF. The CDR3 DNA reads TGTGCCAGCTCACCAAGACAGGGGCAGAACACTGAAGCTTTCTTT.

This chain connects TRBV7-3 to TRBJ1-3; D ambiguous. Germline V gives CDR1 SGHTA, CDR2 FQGTGA. The CDR3 is 15 amino acids. Trimming pared 5 bases from V and 4 bases from J, leaving 15 bases between. In DNA, the CDR3 is TGTGCCAGCAGCCCAAGCGGTTCCAGCGGAAACACCATATATTTT. Encoded protein: CASSPSGSSGNTIYF.

The rearrangement joins TRBV29-1 to TRBJ2-2, with a weak D call TRBD2 (6 bases). Per the germline V gene, CDR1 is SQVTM and CDR2 is ANQGSEA. V shed 5 bases and J shed 2 bases, with 12 bases lying between them. This CDR3 is 14 amino acids long. The CDR3 spells CSVSDGSNTGELFF. In nucleotides, the CDR3 is TGCAGCGTTTCGGACGGGAGTAACACCGGGGAGCTGTTTTTT.

This clone was recorded once. The genes are TRBV7-8 and TRBJ2-2, with 8 positions matching TRBD1. The junction had 10 bases not matched to a gene; V was cut back by 5 bases and J by 5 bases. CDR1 is SGHVS and CDR2 is FQNEAQ in the germline V gene. The CDR3 loop spans 16 amino acids. CDR3 nucleotides: TGTGCCAGCAGCCTCGAGACAGGGGCAAGGACCGGGGAGCTGTTTTTT. This gives the protein CASSLETGARTGELFF.

The rearrangement joins TRBV6-1 to TRBJ1-1; 7 bases line up with TRBD1. The CDR3 is 13 residues long. With 3 bases clipped from V and 4 bases from J, the junction kept 2 bases outside the gene matches. Germline values: CDR1 MNHNS, CDR2 SASEGT. This CDR3 is CASSDTGVTEAFF. The CDR3, as DNA: TGTGCCAGCAGTGACACAGGGGTCACTGAAGCTTTCTTT.

This clone was recorded a few times. The V and J genes are TRBV19 and TRBJ1-5; the D gene is possibly TRBD1 (5 bases). Germline V gene lookup returns CDR1 LNHDA and CDR2 SQIVND (reference sequence). V shed 3 bases and J shed 4 bases, with 16 bases lying between them. CDR3 length: 16 residues. CDR3: CASSIPYDSLNQPQHF. CDR3 nucleotides: TGTGCCAGTAGTATTCCCTATGACAGCCTTAATCAGCCCCAGCATTTT.

This clone showed up just once. The chain has TRBV11-2 and TRBJ2-1, with 8 positions matching TRBD2. The CDR3 covers 16 residues. The V gene's germline CDR1 is SGHAT and CDR2 FQNNGV. V shed 5 bases, J shed 0 bases, and the junction held 6 bases outside the gene matches. CDR3 nucleotides: TGTGCCAGCAGCCCGGTAGCGGGGAGCTCCTACAATGAGCAGTTCTTC. This encodes CASSPVAGSSYNEQFF.

The chain is built from TRBV6-1 and TRBJ1-5, with D tentatively TRBD1 (5 bases). The germline V gene encodes CDR1 MNHNS and CDR2 SASEGT. The length of the CDR3 is 14 residues. V dropped 8 bases and J dropped 4 bases, with 15 bases sitting between them. The CDR3 DNA reads TGTGCCAGCGGGGGGGAGGCCATTAATCAGCCCCAGCATTTT. It specifies CASGGEAINQPQHF.

The chain recombines TRBV27 with TRBJ1-6, with D hard to call. Trimming left V 6 bases short and J 5 bases short, with 17 bases between. The CDR3 extends over 16 amino acids. CDR1 is MNHEY and CDR2 is SMNVEV in the germline V gene (reference sequence). The CDR3 reads CASRAGAGVDNSPLHF. The CDR3 DNA sequence: TGTGCCAGCAGGGCAGGAGCCGGGGTGGATAATTCACCCCTCCACTTT.

The chain is built from TRBV5-3 and TRBJ2-1; 9 nucleotides line up with TRBD2. TRBV5-3 is recorded as an ORF, its role being uncertain. This CDR3 comprises 16 residues. With V trimmed by 3 bases and J by 2 bases, 6 bases remained unmatched. CDR3 loop: CARSCCGGATYNEQFF. The CDR3 region has the DNA TGTGCCAGAAGCTGTTGCGGGGGGGCCACCTACAATGAGCAGTTCTTC.

The V gene is TRBV23-1, the J gene TRBJ2-3; D possibly corresponds to TRBD2 (7 bases). TRBV23-1 is recorded as an ORF, its role being uncertain. CDR3 length: 18 residues. V lost 3 bases and J 1 base, leaving 20 bases between the germline ends. DNA of the CDR3: TGCGCCAGCAGTCATCAGACCCCGGGGGGCCCGTGCACAGATACGCAGTATTTT. Encoded protein: CASSHQTPGGPCTDTQYF.

The genes are TRBV2 and TRBJ1-3; the D gene is possibly TRBD1 (6 bases). The CDR3 covers 16 residues. The V gene lost 6 bases and the J gene lost 0 bases, with 15 bases spanning the gap. CDR1 is SNHLY and CDR2 is FYNNEI in the germline V gene. CDR3 nucleotides: TGTGCCAGCAGGGCCCTGGGGGCCCGCTCTGGAAACACCATATATTTT. The encoded protein is CASRALGARSGNTIYF.